This TCR beta chain was obtained from a study of Ad26.COV2.S vaccination and SARS-CoV-2 variants. For the study at large: As a participant in COV1001, the donor was in the Ad26.COV2.S trial arm. Participants got Ad26.COV2.S intramuscularly, once or twice 56 days apart.

As for treatment: roughly 20 received Ad26.COV2.S at low or high dose, single or two shots; roughly five received placebo; per-sample allocation not given. Day 63 after the first injection of vaccine or placebo was the sampling time. Method: immunoSEQ multiplex PCR; TCRdb's copy keeps in-frame clones and lacks some. The sample consists of hundreds of thousands of clones, approximately 86% of them appearing once. The CDR3 has 16 amino acids. V lost 5 bases to trimming and J lost 4 bases, with 15 bases between them. Per germline, CDR1 SGHTA and CDR2 FQGNSA. The chain uses TRBV7-2 and TRBJ1-6; D is uncertain. This material consisted of peripheral blood, taken in a trial of Ad26.COV2.S vaccine versus placebo. The TCR originated in a person between 18 and 59 years old who received the Ad26.COV2.S COVID-19 vaccine or a placebo. CDR3 DNA sequence: TGTGCCAGCAGCCCGCGGTCGGCTCCTTATAATTCACCCCTCCACTTT. Its protein product is CASSPRSAPYNSPLHF.